Described below is a single T cell receptor beta chain sequence and its context. No antigen is known for it. This record belongs to a study of T cell responses to AZD1222 COVID-19 vaccine. Overall study findings and caveats: Increases in Spike-specific TCR breadth and depth were seen after two AZD1222 doses. Just six AZD1222 recipients tested seropositive at baseline. The sample set comprised mostly white British donors with more females, and clonal diversity was possibly underestimated. CD4 TCRs covered the whole spike, strongest at regions 160-218 and 743-854.

Sequencing was performed with immunoSEQ multiplex PCR; in TCRdb, only in-frame clones are kept and a portion is missing. The sample table sets out around 150,000 clones. The receptor was derived from an adult in good health. The specimen sequenced was peripheral blood.

The CDR3 loop is CSLHRETQYF. For the CDR3, the DNA is TGCAGCCTTCATAGGGAGACCCAGTACTTC. The chain employs TRBV20-1 and TRBJ2-5; no clear D gene. Germline V gene sequence: CDR1 DFQATT, CDR2 SNEGSKA (reference sequence). The CDR3 has 10 residues.